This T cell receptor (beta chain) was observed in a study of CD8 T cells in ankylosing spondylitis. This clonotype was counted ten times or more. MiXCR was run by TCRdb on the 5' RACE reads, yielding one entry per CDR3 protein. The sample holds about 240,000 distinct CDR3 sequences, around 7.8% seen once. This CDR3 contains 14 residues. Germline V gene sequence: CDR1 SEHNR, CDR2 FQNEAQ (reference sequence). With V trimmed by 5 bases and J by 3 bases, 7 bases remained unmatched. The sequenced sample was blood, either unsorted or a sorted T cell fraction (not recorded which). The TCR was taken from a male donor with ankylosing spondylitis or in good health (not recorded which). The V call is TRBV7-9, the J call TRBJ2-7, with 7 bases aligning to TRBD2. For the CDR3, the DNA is TGTGCCAGCAGCCGAATGGCGGGAGACTACGAGCAGTACTTC. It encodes CASSRMAGDYEQYF.